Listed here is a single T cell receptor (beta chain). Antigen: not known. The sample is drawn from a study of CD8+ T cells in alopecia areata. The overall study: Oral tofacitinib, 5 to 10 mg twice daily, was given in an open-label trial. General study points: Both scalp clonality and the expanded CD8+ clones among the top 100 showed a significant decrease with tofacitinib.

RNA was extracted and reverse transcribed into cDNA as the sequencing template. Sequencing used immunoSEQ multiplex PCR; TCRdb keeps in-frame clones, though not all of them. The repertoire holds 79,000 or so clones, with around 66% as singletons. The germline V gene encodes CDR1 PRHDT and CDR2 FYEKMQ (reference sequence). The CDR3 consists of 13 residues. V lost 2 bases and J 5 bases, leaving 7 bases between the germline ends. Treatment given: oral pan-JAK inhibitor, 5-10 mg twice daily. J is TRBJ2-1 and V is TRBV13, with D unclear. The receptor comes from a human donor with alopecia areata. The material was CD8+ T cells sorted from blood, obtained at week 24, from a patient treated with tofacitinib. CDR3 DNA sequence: TGTGCCAGCAGCTTACTGCGAGACAATGAGCAGTTCTTC. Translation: CASSLLRDNEQFF.